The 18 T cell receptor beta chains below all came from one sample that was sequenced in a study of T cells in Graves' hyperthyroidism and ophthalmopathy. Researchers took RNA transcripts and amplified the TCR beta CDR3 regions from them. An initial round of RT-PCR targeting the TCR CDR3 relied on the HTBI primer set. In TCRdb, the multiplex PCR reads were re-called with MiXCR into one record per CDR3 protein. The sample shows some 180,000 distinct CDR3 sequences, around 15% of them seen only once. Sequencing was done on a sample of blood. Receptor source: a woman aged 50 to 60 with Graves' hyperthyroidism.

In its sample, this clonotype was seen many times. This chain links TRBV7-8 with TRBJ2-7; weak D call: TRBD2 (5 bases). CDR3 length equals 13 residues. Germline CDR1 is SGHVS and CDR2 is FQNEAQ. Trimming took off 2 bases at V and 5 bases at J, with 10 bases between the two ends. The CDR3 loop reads CASSLTSGHEQYF. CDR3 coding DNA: TGTGCCAGCAGCTTAACTAGTGGCCACGAGCAGTACTTC. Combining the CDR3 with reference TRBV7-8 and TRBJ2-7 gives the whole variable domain GAGVSQSPRYKVAKRGQDVALRCDPISGHVSLFWYQQALGQGPEFLTYFQNEAQLDKSGLPSDRFFAERPEGSVSTLKIQRTQQEDSAVYLCASSLTSGHEQYFGPGTRLTVT.

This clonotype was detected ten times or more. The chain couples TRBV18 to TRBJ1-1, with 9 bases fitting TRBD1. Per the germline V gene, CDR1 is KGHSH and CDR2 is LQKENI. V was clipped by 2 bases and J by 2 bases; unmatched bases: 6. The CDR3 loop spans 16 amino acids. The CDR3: CASSPIGTGGNTEAFF. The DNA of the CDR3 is TGTGCCAGCTCACCAATAGGAACAGGGGGCAACACTGAAGCTTTCTTT.

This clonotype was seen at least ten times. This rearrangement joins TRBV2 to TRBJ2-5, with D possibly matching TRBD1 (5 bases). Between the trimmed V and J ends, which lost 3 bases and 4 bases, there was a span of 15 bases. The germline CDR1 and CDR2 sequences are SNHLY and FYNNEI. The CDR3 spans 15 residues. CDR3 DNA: TGTGCCAGCAGTGATGTGGCGGTGGGGCCAGAGACCCAGTACTTC. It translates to CASSDVAVGPETQYF.

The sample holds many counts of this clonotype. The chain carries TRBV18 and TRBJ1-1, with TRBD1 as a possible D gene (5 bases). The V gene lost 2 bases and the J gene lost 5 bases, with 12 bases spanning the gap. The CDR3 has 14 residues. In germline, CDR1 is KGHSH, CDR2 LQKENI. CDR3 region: CASSPGVGVTEAFF. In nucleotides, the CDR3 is TGTGCCAGCTCACCAGGGGTGGGGGTGACTGAAGCTTTCTTT.

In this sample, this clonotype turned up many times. CDR3 sequence: CSAPLPGVEAFF. CDR3 nucleotide sequence: TGCAGTGCCCCTCTCCCGGGGGTTGAAGCTTTCTTT. The chain employs TRBV20-1 and TRBJ1-1, with TRBD1 as a possible D gene (5 bases). The CDR3 extends over 12 amino acids. V dropped 6 bases and J dropped 7 bases, with 15 bases sitting between them. CDR1 is DFQATT and CDR2 is SNEGSKA in the germline V gene (reference sequence).

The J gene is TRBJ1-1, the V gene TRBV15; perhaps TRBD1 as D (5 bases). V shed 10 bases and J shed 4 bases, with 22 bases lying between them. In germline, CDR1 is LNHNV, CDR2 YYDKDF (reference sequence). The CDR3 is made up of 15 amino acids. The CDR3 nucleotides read TGTGCCAGCAGTGAATATGGGGCGGGTGGCACTGAAGCTTTCTTT. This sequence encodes CASSEYGAGGTEAFF.

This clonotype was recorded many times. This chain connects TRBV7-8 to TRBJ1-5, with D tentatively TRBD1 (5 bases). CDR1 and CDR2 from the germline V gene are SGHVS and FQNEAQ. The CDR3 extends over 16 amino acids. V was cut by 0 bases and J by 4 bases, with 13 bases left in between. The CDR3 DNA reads TGTGCCAGCAGCTTAGCGGGGCGGCGGGATAATCAGCCCCAGCATTTT. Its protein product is CASSLAGRRDNQPQHF.

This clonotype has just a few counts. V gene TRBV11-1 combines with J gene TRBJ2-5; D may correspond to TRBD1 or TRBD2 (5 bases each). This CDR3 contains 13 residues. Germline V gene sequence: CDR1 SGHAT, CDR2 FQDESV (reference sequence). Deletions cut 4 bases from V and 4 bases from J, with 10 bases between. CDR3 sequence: CASSSRDPETQYF. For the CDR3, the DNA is TGTGCCAGCAGCTCCAGGGACCCAGAGACCCAGTACTTC.

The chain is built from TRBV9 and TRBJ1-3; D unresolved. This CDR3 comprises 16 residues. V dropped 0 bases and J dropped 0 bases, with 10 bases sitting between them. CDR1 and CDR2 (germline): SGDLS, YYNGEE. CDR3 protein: CASSVGSAHSGNTIYF. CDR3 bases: TGTGCCAGCAGCGTAGGGTCAGCTCACTCTGGAAACACCATATATTTT.

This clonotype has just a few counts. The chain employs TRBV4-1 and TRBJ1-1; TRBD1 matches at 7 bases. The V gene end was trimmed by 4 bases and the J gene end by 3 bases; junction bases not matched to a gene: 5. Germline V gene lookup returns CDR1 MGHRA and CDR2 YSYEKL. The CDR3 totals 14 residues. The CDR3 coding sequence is TGCGCCAGCAGCCGGTACACAGGGGACACTGAAGCTTTCTTT. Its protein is CASSRYTGDTEAFF.

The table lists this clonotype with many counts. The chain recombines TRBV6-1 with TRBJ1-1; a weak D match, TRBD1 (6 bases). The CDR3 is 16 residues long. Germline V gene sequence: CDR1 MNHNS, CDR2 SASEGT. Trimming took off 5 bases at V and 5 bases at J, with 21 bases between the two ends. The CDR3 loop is CASSKPGQRRGTEAFF. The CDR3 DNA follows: TGTGCCAGCAGTAAACCCGGTCAACGGAGGGGGACTGAAGCTTTCTTT.

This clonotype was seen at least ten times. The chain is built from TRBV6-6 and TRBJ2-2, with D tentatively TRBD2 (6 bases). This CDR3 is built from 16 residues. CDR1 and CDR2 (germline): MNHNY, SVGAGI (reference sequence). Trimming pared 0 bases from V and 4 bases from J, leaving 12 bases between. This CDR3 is CASSYSTAGSTGELFF. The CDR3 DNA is TGTGCCAGCAGTTACTCGACTGCGGGGTCCACCGGGGAGCTGTTTTTT.

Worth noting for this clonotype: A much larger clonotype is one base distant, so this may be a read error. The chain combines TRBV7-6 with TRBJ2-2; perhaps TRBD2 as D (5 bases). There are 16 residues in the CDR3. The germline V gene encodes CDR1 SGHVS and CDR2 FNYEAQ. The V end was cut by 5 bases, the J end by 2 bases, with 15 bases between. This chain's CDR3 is CASSPSTGVNTGELFF. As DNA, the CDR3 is TGTGCCAGCAGCCCATCGACCGGGGTCAACACCGGGGAGCTGTTTTTT.

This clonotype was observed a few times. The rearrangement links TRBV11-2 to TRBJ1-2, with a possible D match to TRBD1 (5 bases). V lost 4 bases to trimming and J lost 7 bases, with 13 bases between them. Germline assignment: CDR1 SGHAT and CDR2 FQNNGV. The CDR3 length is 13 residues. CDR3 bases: TGTGCCAGCAGCTCGGGCAGGGTGTTTGGCTACACCTTC. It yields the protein CASSSGRVFGYTF. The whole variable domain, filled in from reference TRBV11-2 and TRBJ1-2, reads EAGVAQSPRYKIIEKRQSVAFWCNPISGHATLYWYQQILGQGPKLLIQFQNNGVVDDSQLPKDRFSAERLKGVDSTLKIQPAKLEDSAVYLCASSSGRVFGYTFGSGTRLTVV.

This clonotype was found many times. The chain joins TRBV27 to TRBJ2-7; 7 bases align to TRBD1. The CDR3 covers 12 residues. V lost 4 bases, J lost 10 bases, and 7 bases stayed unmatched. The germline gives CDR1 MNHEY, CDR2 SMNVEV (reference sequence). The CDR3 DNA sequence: TGTGCCAGCAGTTCGACAGGGTTGAATCAGTACTTC. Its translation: CASSSTGLNQYF.

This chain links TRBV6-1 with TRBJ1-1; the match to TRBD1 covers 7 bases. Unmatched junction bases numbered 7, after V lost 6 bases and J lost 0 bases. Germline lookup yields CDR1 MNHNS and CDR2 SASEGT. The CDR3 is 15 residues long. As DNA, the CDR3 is TGTGCCAGCAGAGGCGACAGGGCTTTGAACACTGAAGCTTTCTTT. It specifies CASRGDRALNTEAFF.

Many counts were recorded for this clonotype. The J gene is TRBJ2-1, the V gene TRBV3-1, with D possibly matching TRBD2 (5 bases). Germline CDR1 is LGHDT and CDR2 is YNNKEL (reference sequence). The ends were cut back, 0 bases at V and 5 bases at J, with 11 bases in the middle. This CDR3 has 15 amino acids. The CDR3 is CASSQEGSADNEQFF. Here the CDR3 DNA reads TGTGCCAGCAGCCAAGAAGGGTCAGCGGACAATGAGCAGTTCTTC.

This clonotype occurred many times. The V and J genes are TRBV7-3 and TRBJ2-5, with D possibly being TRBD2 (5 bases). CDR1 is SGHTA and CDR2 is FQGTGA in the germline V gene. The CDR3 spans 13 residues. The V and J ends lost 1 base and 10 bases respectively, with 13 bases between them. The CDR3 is CASSLNAGNGQYF. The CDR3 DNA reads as TGTGCCAGCAGCTTAAACGCCGGGAATGGCCAGTACTTC.